This entry lists 11 T cell receptor beta chains sequenced from one sample in a study of response to subunit inactivated influenza vaccine. TCRdb analysed the RT-PCR reads with MiXCR anew, one entry per CDR3 protein. Of some 480,000 distinct CDR3 sequences listed, 10% to 11% were seen once; the top ten hold about 12%. Here the sequenced sample was PBMCs from blood, taken roughly 45 days after vaccination. The origin of the receptors is a man aged 50-59 years who received an inactivated influenza vaccine.

The table lists this clonotype with many counts. This chain joins TRBV6-2 or TRBV6-3 and TRBJ1-1; no clear D gene. Germline values: CDR1 MNHEY, CDR2 SVGEGT. V was pared by 8 bases and J by 0 bases, with 13 bases between. This CDR3 has 14 amino acids. CDR3 region: CASGWGHMNTEAFF. CDR3 bases: TGTGCCAGCGGATGGGGTCACATGAACACTGAAGCTTTCTTT.

The J gene is TRBJ2-7, the V gene TRBV12-3 or TRBV12-4, with TRBD2 matching over 10 bases. The CDR3 covers 15 residues. Germline trimming cut 6 bases from V and 2 bases from J; bases unmatched to any gene: 7. CDR3 sequence: CASRRGSGRTYEQYF. The CDR3 nucleotides read TGTGCCAGCAGGCGGGGTAGCGGGAGGACCTACGAGCAGTACTTC.

This clonotype was detected a few times. The DNA of the CDR3 is TGTGCCAGCAGCCCGGGACACGCAGCGTACGAGCAGTACTTC. Translating it yields CASSPGHAAYEQYF. The rearrangement uses TRBV7-9 and TRBJ2-7; weak D call: TRBD1 (6 bases). Germline V CDR1 and CDR2: SEHNR, FQNEAQ (reference sequence). The CDR3 spans 14 residues. Trimming stripped 5 bases from V and 4 bases from J, with 15 bases between.

V usage is TRBV18 and J usage is TRBJ2-3; possibly TRBD1 for D (6 bases). The CDR3 runs 13 residues. The germline V gene encodes CDR1 KGHSH and CDR2 LQKENI. Trimming pared 2 bases from V and 6 bases from J, leaving 9 bases between. The CDR3 region has the DNA TGTGCCAGCTCACCAACAGGGCGGGATACGCAGTATTTT. This encodes CASSPTGRDTQYF.

This clonotype has a handful of counts. CDR3 nucleotide sequence: TGCAGTGCTAGTGGGGGTGCAGGGACTTCCTATGGCTACACCTTC. The encoded protein is CSASGGAGTSYGYTF. The chain links TRBV20-1 to TRBJ1-2; TRBD1 is a possible D gene (5 bases). The V and J ends lost 3 bases and 4 bases respectively, with 18 bases between them. Germline loops: CDR1 DFQATT, CDR2 SNEGSKA (reference sequence). The CDR3 loop spans 15 amino acids.

This clonotype appeared a few times. V usage is TRBV20-1 and J usage is TRBJ2-7, with D perhaps assigned TRBD1 or TRBD2 (5 bases each). V lost 4 bases and J lost 5, with 21 bases in between. The CDR3 runs 15 residues. Germline V gives CDR1 DFQATT, CDR2 SNEGSKA (reference sequence). The DNA of the CDR3 is TGCAGTGCTATACACCCGGGACGATCGATGCACGAGCAGTACTTC. Its translation is CSAIHPGRSMHEQYF.

This clonotype was observed a few times. The J gene is TRBJ2-7, the V gene TRBV25-1, with 8 bases that match TRBD1. The CDR3 has 16 residues. Trimming took 1 base from V and 5 from J; bases not matched to a gene: 10. CDR1 MGHDK and CDR2 SYGVNS come from the germline V gene. The CDR3 here is CASSESRRTGLDEQYF. In DNA, the CDR3 is TGTGCCAGCAGTGAATCCCGTCGGACAGGGCTCGACGAGCAGTACTTC.

The rearrangement links TRBV18 to TRBJ1-6; the match to TRBD1 covers 8 bases. CDR1 and CDR2 from the germline V gene are KGHSH and LQKENI. This CDR3 spans 16 amino acids. V shed 5 bases, J shed 3 bases, and the junction held 6 bases outside the gene matches. CDR3 DNA: TGTGCCAGCTCAACCCAAGACAGGGGCTATAATTCACCCCTCCACTTT. This sequence encodes CASSTQDRGYNSPLHF.

This clonotype was counted a few times. The gene calls are TRBV12-3 or TRBV12-4 and TRBJ2-7; D uncertain. V lost 4 bases and J 2 bases, leaving 9 bases between the germline ends. The CDR3 loop spans 13 amino acids. CDR3 amino acids: CASSWNSAYEQYF. DNA of the CDR3: TGTGCCAGCAGTTGGAACAGCGCCTACGAGCAGTACTTC.

The V and J genes are TRBV3-1 and TRBJ2-7; a possible D gene is TRBD1 (6 bases). In germline, CDR1 is LGHDT, CDR2 YNNKEL (reference sequence). This CDR3 has 13 amino acids. Trimming took 1 base from V and 5 from J, leaving 9 bases between them. The CDR3 nucleotides are TGTGCCAGCAGCCAAGTTTACAGGGACGAGCAGTACTTC. Its protein product is CASSQVYRDEQYF.

V is TRBV20-1 and J is TRBJ1-4; D is possibly TRBD1 (5 bases). V lost 3 bases and J lost 10, with 12 bases in between. CDR3 length: 12 amino acids. Germline CDR1 and CDR2: DFQATT and SNEGSKA (reference sequence). CDR3 residues: CSARTEGGKLFF. The DNA of the CDR3 is TGCAGTGCTAGGACAGAGGGAGGAAAACTGTTTTTT.